This TCR beta chain emerged from a study of spatial heterogeneity in lung cancer. Whole-study results and caveats: How many expanded intratumoral alpha and beta TCRs were present tracked the tumor mutation count, which was a count of nonsynonymous mutations. Tumor T cells had an estimated coverage that came to around 7% for alpha chains and under 15% for beta chains.

V gave up 7 bases and J gave up 8 bases; unmatched junction bases: 8. This CDR3 region has 13 residues. Germline V gene sequence: CDR1 MNHEY, CDR2 SVGEGT. All TCR cDNA molecules were individually tagged with a unique molecular identifier. TCRdb reanalysed the 5' RACE reads using MiXCR and keeps one entry per CDR3 protein. The sample comprises around 4,300 distinct CDR3 sequences, 8.5% of which are singletons, and around 9.3% rests with the top ten. The time point denotes: sample taken at primary tumor resection. Extraction of whole RNA from tumor, nontumor lung or frozen PBMC preceded unsorted sequencing. In its sample, this clonotype ranks as medium-sized (0.01 to 0.1%). Its antigen is not known.

The chain recombines TRBV6-2 or TRBV6-3 with TRBJ1-2; 9 bases are shared with TRBD1. Sequenced material: lung tumor tissue, taken at surgery. The sequence came from a male donor with early-stage non-small cell lung cancer. The chain's CDR3 is CASTGTGYIGYTF. CDR3 in DNA: TGTGCCAGCACCGGGACAGGGTATATCGGCTACACCTTC.